Listed below are T cell receptor beta chains from one sample, sequenced in a study of cytomegalovirus exposure and HLA in healthy donors. The method was immunoSEQ multiplex PCR; TCRdb's version includes in-frame clones alone and lacks a portion of them. The table shows roughly 92,000 clones, with around 8% occurring only once. The sample taken for sequencing was PBMCs. These receptors were collected from a man in his fifties or sixties in good health and CMV-seronegative. The CDR3 runs from the conserved cysteine through the conserved F or W. D genes are given only for firm matches. A row's size may be missing; if present it is once, few, many or a size class.

clone size	J gene	V gene	D gene	CDR3 DNA	CDR3 protein
-	TRBJ2-2	TRBV28	-	TGTGCCAGTAGTCCCCAAAACACCGGGGAGCTGTTTTTT	CASSPQNTGELFF
-	TRBJ2-7	TRBV7-7	-	TGTGCTAGCAGCTTGGCCGTCGGAGGCGAGCAGTACTTC	CASSLAVGGEQYF
-	TRBJ1-1	TRBV6-5	TRBD1	TGTGCCAGCAGTTACAGACAGGGCGTCGACGTGGCGGCTTTCTTT	CASSYRQGVDVAAFF
few	TRBJ1-2	TRBV29-1	-	TGCAGCGTTAGTAGGGCAGGGGTAGGTGGCTACACCTTC	CSVSRAGVGGYTF
few	TRBJ2-7	TRBV6-5	TRBD1	TGTGCCAGCGAGAGGGACAGGGGGTATGAGCAGTACTTC	CASERDRGYEQYF
-	TRBJ1-3	TRBV7-2	-	TGTGCCAGCATTGCGCCGGGGGGCGGAAACACCATATATTTT	CASIAPGGGNTIYF
-	TRBJ2-1	TRBV7-8	TRBD2	TGTGCCAGCAGCCACCGACTAGCGGGAGAGGCGGGTGAGCAGTTCTTC	CASSHRLAGEAGEQFF
few	TRBJ2-1	TRBV4-3	-	TGCGCCAGCAGCCAAGAACTTATTGATGAGCAGTTCTTC	CASSQELIDEQFF
-	TRBJ2-3	TRBV11-2	-	TGTGCCAGCACCGACCGGAGGGGCACAGATACGCAGTATTTT	CASTDRRGTDTQYF
few	TRBJ1-4	TRBV6-5	-	TGTGCCAGCAGTTACTCCTCAACCTACAATGAAAAACTGTTTTTT	CASSYSSTYNEKLFF
-	TRBJ2-5	TRBV7-3	TRBD2	TGTGCCAGCAGCCGCGGGGGGGGGCAAGAGACCCAGTACTTC	CASSRGGGQETQYF
-	TRBJ2-1	TRBV28	-	TGTGCCAGCATCGGAGATACCTACAATGAGCAGTTCTTC	CASIGDTYNEQFF
few	TRBJ2-7	TRBV4-2	TRBD1	TGTGCCAGCAGCCAAGTAGGGCAGGGGGCTGGCGACGAGCAGTACTTC	CASSQVGQGAGDEQYF
-	TRBJ2-7	TRBV29-1	TRBD1	TGCAGCGTTGGAGGGGTACCGGGACAGGGGAAGTACTTC	CSVGGVPGQGKYF
few	TRBJ2-7	TRBV6-1	-	TGTGCCAGTTCGAGACTCTACTCCTACGAGCAGTACTTC	CASSRLYSYEQYF
few	TRBJ2-3	TRBV21-1	-	TGTGCCAGCAGGAGACAGCGTACTAGCACAGATACGCAGTATTTT	CASRRQRTSTDTQYF
few	TRBJ1-5	TRBV28	-	TGTGCCAGCAGTTTGCGTTATCGAAATCAGCCCCAGCATTTT	CASSLRYRNQPQHF
few	TRBJ1-2	TRBV28	TRBD1	TGTGCCAGCGGGGTTCAACAGGGGGTTTATGGCTACACCTTC	CASGVQQGVYGYTF
-	TRBJ1-1	TRBV28	-	TGTGCCAGCAGTTTGTACAGCGGTGGCACTGAAGCTTTCTTT	CASSLYSGGTEAFF
-	TRBJ1-5	TRBV6-1	-	TGTGCCAGCAGTGAGACAATGGATCAGCCCCAGCATTTT	CASSETMDQPQHF
-	TRBJ2-3	TRBV7-3	-	TGTGCCAGCAGCCGACAAGGGGGGGGCACAGATACGCAGTATTTT	CASSRQGGGTDTQYF
few	TRBJ1-2	TRBV4-1	TRBD1	TGCGCCAGCAGCGCCCCGGGACAGGGCGGTGGCTACACCTTC	CASSAPGQGGGYTF
-	TRBJ2-7	TRBV19	-	TGTGCCAGTACGCGCCAGAGAGGTCCCTACGAGCAGTACTTC	CASTRQRGPYEQYF
-	TRBJ2-1	TRBV9	TRBD2	TGTGCCAGCAGCCTCAGCGGGGGGGTAAACTACAATGAGCAGTTCTTC	CASSLSGGVNYNEQFF
few	TRBJ2-1	TRBV9	TRBD2	TGTGCCAGCAGCGCAAGACTAGCGGGAGAATTGGATGAGCAGTTCTTC	CASSARLAGELDEQFF
few	TRBJ1-4	TRBV18	-	TGTGCCAGCTCACCGGAAGCGGCAACTAATGAAAAACTGTTTTTT	CASSPEAATNEKLFF
-	TRBJ2-3	TRBV27	-	TGTGCCAGCAATCCCGGGACAAGCACAGATACGCAGTATTTT	CASNPGTSTDTQYF
few	TRBJ1-4	TRBV5-5	-	TGTGCCAGCAGCTTCTCCGGGAACGGGGGTGAAAAACTGTTTTTT	CASSFSGNGGEKLFF
few	TRBJ2-3	TRBV29-1	TRBD2	TGCAGCGTTGGCCTCCTGAGCGGGAGGGATTTGGTGGATACGCAGTATTTT	CSVGLLSGRDLVDTQYF
few	TRBJ2-2	TRBV2	-	TGTGCCAGCAAGAGGCTAGCCGTTCGGGACGGGGAGCTGTTTTTT	CASKRLAVRDGELFF
-	TRBJ2-7	TRBV5-1	-	TGCGCCAGCAGCTTGGCAGGGAACTACGAGTGGCAGTACTTC	CASSLAGNYEWQYF
few	TRBJ1-1	TRBV7-8	-	TGTGCCAGCAGCTTAGGGGGGCTGGAGAGGGCTTTCTTT	CASSLGGLERAFF
few	TRBJ2-3	TRBV5-1	TRBD2	TGCGCCAGCAGCGAAGCGGGACTTAGCACAGATACGCAGTATTTT	CASSEAGLSTDTQYF
-	TRBJ2-5	TRBV29-1	-	TGCAGCGTTCTGGGAGAGAACCAGTACTTC	CSVLGENQYF
few	TRBJ2-1	TRBV10-3	TRBD1	TGTGCCATCAGTCTTGGGACAGGGGGCAACGAGCAGTTCTTC	CAISLGTGGNEQFF
few	TRBJ2-7	TRBV2	TRBD1	TGTGCCAGCAGTGAAAATGGTGGACAGGGGTTCGAGCAGTACTTC	CASSENGGQGFEQYF
-	TRBJ2-5	TRBV2	-	TGTGCCAGCACCGGGGACGCTTGGGAGGCCCAGTACTTC	CASTGDAWEAQYF
few	TRBJ1-5	TRBV25-1	-	TGTGCCAGCTCGGAGGAGGGAGGAAGTCAGCCCCAGCATTTT	CASSEEGGSQPQHF
few	TRBJ2-1	TRBV7-2	TRBD2	TGTGCCAGCAGCGAATCGAGCGGGAGGGCCGGATCCTACAATGAGCAGTTCTTC	CASSESSGRAGSYNEQFF
-	TRBJ2-1	TRBV14	TRBD1	TGTGCCAGCAGCCTCCGGACAGGGGGGACCTACAATGAGCAGTTCTTC	CASSLRTGGTYNEQFF
few	TRBJ2-3	TRBV2	TRBD2	TGTGCCAGCAGTGAAGACCCTAGCGGGGGCACAGATACGCAGTATTTT	CASSEDPSGGTDTQYF
-	TRBJ2-7	TRBV10-3	-	TGTGCCATCAGTGAGTCGTCGGGGGAGCAGTACTTC	CAISESSGEQYF
-	TRBJ1-1	TRBV18	-	TGTGCCAGCTCACCCGACCAATTGGGGGCCAGTCAAGCTTTCTTT	CASSPDQLGASQAFF
few	TRBJ2-1	TRBV28	TRBD2	TGTGCCAGCAGTTTTGAGGCGGGAGTCAATGAGCAGTTCTTC	CASSFEAGVNEQFF
-	TRBJ2-5	TRBV5-5	TRBD1	TGTGCCAGCAGCTTGGCTCCGGGACAGGGTCACCAAGAGACCCAGTACTTC	CASSLAPGQGHQETQYF